The 9 T cell receptor beta chains below all came from one sample that was sequenced in a study of T cell responses to AZD1222 COVID-19 vaccine. TCRdb's copy holds only in-frame clones and misses some; the assay was immunoSEQ multiplex PCR. The sample contains roughly 44,000 clones, over 80% of which appear only once. The sample in question was peripheral blood, obtained on day 0 of AZD1222 vaccination. The receptors shown here come from an adult in good health.

The V call is TRBV29-1, the J call TRBJ1-1, with unresolved D. CDR1 and CDR2 (germline): SQVTM, ANQGSEA. V was trimmed by 4 bases and J by 1 base, leaving 7 bases between them. The CDR3 runs 12 residues. The CDR3 is CSVGDRNTEAFF. The CDR3 nucleotides read TGCAGCGTTGGCGACCGGAACACTGAAGCTTTCTTT.

This chain connects TRBV5-4 to TRBJ1-1, with D unresolved. V gave up 5 bases and J gave up 0 bases, with 5 bases separating them. The CDR3 totals 12 residues. CDR1 is SGHNT, CDR2 YYREEE, per germline (reference sequence). Written as DNA, the CDR3 is TGTGCCAGCAGTAGAGTGAACACTGAAGCTTTCTTT. Translated, it gives CASSRVNTEAFF. Full variable domain (remainder filled in from reference TRBV5-4 and TRBJ1-1): ETGVTQSPTHLIKTRGQQVTLRCSSQSGHNTVSWYQQALGQGPQFIFQYYREEENGRGNFPPRFSGLQFPNYSSELNVNALELDDSALYLCASSRVNTEAFFGQGTRLTVV.

This chain connects TRBV19 to TRBJ2-7, with D tentatively TRBD1 or TRBD2 (5 bases each). V was cut by 3 bases and J by 7 bases, with 10 bases left in between. The germline CDR1 and CDR2 sequences are LNHDA and SQIVND (reference sequence). The CDR3 extends over 12 amino acids. This CDR3 reads CASSMGEWEQYF. The CDR3 nucleotides read TGTGCCAGTAGTATGGGGGAGTGGGAGCAGTACTTC.

V and J are TRBV6-5 and TRBJ1-6; D is uncertain. Germline V lookup: CDR1 MNHEY, CDR2 SVGAGI. This CDR3 is built from 16 residues. V lost 4 bases and J lost 10, with 20 bases in between. The chain's CDR3 is CASSFYRGTSISPLHF. The CDR3 region has the DNA TGTGCCAGCAGTTTTTATCGGGGAACCTCCATATCACCCCTCCACTTT.

J is TRBJ2-3 and V is TRBV2, with a weak D call TRBD2 (7 bases). Germline V CDR1 and CDR2: SNHLY, FYNNEI. Trimming pared 6 bases from V and 1 base from J, leaving 26 bases between. The CDR3 has 19 amino acids. CDR3 DNA: TGTGCCAGCAGCCGGAGTACTGGGGGGGCGAAGAGGGGCACAGATACGCAGTATTTT. Amino acids: CASSRSTGGAKRGTDTQYF.

The chain joins TRBV6-2 or TRBV6-3 to TRBJ2-7, with 7 bases identical to TRBD1. Germline V gene sequence: CDR1 MNHEY, CDR2 SVGEGT. The CDR3 loop spans 14 amino acids. V was clipped by 6 bases and J by 5 bases; unmatched bases: 10. DNA of the CDR3: TGTGCCAGCAGCCTCAGACAGGGTACCAACGAGCAGTACTTC. Amino acid sequence: CASSLRQGTNEQYF.

This chain links TRBV6-6 with TRBJ2-5; D gene ambiguous. V dropped 5 bases and J dropped 1 base, with 11 bases sitting between them. CDR1 and CDR2 from the germline V gene are MNHNY and SVGAGI (reference sequence). The CDR3 runs 14 residues. The CDR3 reads CASSPRTAQETQYF. CDR3 sequence (DNA): TGTGCCAGCAGTCCCCGGACGGCCCAAGAGACCCAGTACTTC.

The rearrangement uses TRBV10-3 and TRBJ1-1; a weak D match, TRBD1 (6 bases). V lost 6 bases and J 0 bases, leaving 8 bases between the germline ends. The germline gives CDR1 ENHRY, CDR2 SYGVKD. The CDR3 length is 13 residues. The CDR3 sequence is CAIRRDMNTEAFF. CDR3 coding DNA: TGTGCCATCAGAAGGGACATGAACACTGAAGCTTTCTTT.

This clone was picked up a small number of times. The genes are TRBV5-8 and TRBJ2-7; D gene unclear. V shed 2 bases and J shed 1 base, with 10 bases lying between them. Per the germline V gene, CDR1 is SGHTS and CDR2 is YDEGEE. This CDR3 contains 14 residues. CDR3 in amino acids: CASSFFLGSYEQYF. The CDR3, as DNA: TGTGCCAGCAGCTTCTTTCTAGGGTCCTACGAGCAGTACTTC.